Sequencing of this T cell receptor beta chain was carried out in a study of blood T cells in healthy people across ages. Regarding the study as a whole: Unsorted PBMCs ruled out conclusive naive versus antigen-experienced comparison. Higher diversity, along with more naive CD4+ cells, distinguished long-lived donors from aged donors.

V shed 3 bases and J shed 4 bases, with 21 bases lying between them. Per germline, CDR1 MNHEY and CDR2 SMNVEV (reference sequence). CDR3 size: 17 residues. Points on this clonotype: Its antigen is unknown.

Donor samples were obtained from healthy Caucasian individuals from Russia, aged 6 to 90. Researchers isolated at least 6.5 million PBMCs per sample. Together with a sample-barcoded 5' primer, a J-beta primer mix was included in a second PCR lasting about 7 to 12 cycles. TCRdb re-called the 5' RACE reads with MiXCR, one entry per CDR3 protein. The sample consists of hundreds of thousands of distinct CDR3 sequences, 55% to 75% of them appearing once. V is TRBV27 and J is TRBJ1-2; weak D call: TRBD1 (6 bases). The origin of this receptor is a man aged 25-45 years in good health. Specimen: blood. The CDR3 sequence is CASSFRGMGAGSYGYTF. Here the CDR3 DNA reads TGTGCCAGCAGTTTCCGTGGGATGGGGGCCGGGAGCTATGGCTACACCTTC.